One and the same sample provided the 21 T cell receptor beta chains below, sequenced in a study of OX40 agonist ivuxolimab in advanced cancers. The method was the immunoSEQ multiplex PCR assay. TCRdb holds this immuneACCESS table with in-frame rearrangements only. Some clones are missing; in checked studies, unresolved V genes explain under half, and the rest has no known cause. In all, the sample holds tens of thousands of clones, and over 60% of those were seen once. The top ten constitute roughly 19% of the sample. Specimen: CD4+ or CD8+ T cells sorted from blood, collected in a trial of the OX40 agonist ivuxolimab. The receptors originated from an adult with an advanced solid tumor such as melanoma, head and neck, liver or kidney cancer.

This clone has more than one count but fewer than ten. The rearrangement links TRBV5-1 to TRBJ1-3; 7 bases line up with TRBD1. From germline, CDR1 is SGHRS and CDR2 YFSETQ. With 0 bases clipped from V and 3 bases from J, the junction kept 6 bases outside the gene matches. The CDR3 contains 16 residues. Here the CDR3 reads CASSLVAGGVGNTIYF. The DNA for the CDR3 is TGCGCCAGCAGCTTGGTTGCAGGGGGTGTTGGAAACACCATATATTTT.

Points on this clone: In the same sample, other DNA sequences code for this CDR3. The chain combines TRBV5-1 with TRBJ1-1; possibly TRBD1 for D (5 bases). Germline-derived CDR1 and CDR2 are SGHRS and YFSETQ. The V and J ends lost 4 bases and 1 base respectively, with 8 bases between them. The CDR3 is made up of 13 amino acids. CDR3 loop: CASSPGQNTEAFF. DNA of the CDR3: TGCGCCAGCAGCCCCGGACAGAACACTGAAGCTTTCTTT. Complete variable domain (other parts from reference TRBV5-1 and TRBJ1-1): KAGVTQTPRYLIKTRGQQVTLSCSPISGHRSVSWYQQTPGQGLQFLFEYFSETQRNKGNFPGRFSGRQFSNSRSEMNVSTLELGDSALYLCASSPGQNTEAFFGQGTRLTVV.

This sequence joins TRBV9 and TRBJ2-2, with D possibly being TRBD2 (5 bases). The CDR3 sequence is 13 residues long. Trimming shortened V by 4 bases and J by 7 bases, and 11 bases separated the two germline ends. The germline CDR1 and CDR2 sequences are SGDLS and YYNGEE. The DNA for the CDR3 is TGTGCCAGCAGCTTTAGTCGGGGCGGGGAGCTGTTTTTT. Translated, it gives CASSFSRGGELFF.

The chain combines TRBV5-1 with TRBJ1-2, with D unresolved. The germline V gene has CDR1 SGHRS and CDR2 YFSETQ. Between the trimmed V and J ends, which lost 4 bases and 1 base, there was a span of 8 bases. CDR3 length: 13 residues. The CDR3 spells CASSTPLNYGYTF. Here the CDR3 DNA reads TGCGCCAGCAGCACACCCCTTAACTATGGCTACACCTTC.

The chain carries TRBV30 and TRBJ2-1; D remains unclear. Germline V lookup: CDR1 GTSNPN, CDR2 SVGIG (reference sequence). This CDR3 region has 15 residues. V dropped 3 bases and J dropped 9 bases, with 21 bases sitting between them. The CDR3 sequence: CAWSAPARSTGEQFF. The CDR3 coding sequence is TGTGCCTGGAGCGCCCCGGCCCGGTCGACGGGTGAGCAGTTCTTC.

V is TRBV7-2 and J is TRBJ1-2, with 10 bases matching TRBD1. The CDR3 has 14 amino acids. V trimming: 4 bases; J trimming: 7 bases; junction bases outside the gene matches: 6. CDR1 and CDR2 (germline): SGHTA, FQGNSA. The CDR3 sequence: CASSYPGQGSGYTF. CDR3 DNA: TGTGCCAGCAGCTACCCGGGACAGGGGAGTGGCTACACCTTC.

This clone was recorded a few times. The CDR3 DNA is TGTGCCAGTAGCCAAACTAGCGGGGGGCTCATTCAGTACTTC. Translation: CASSQTSGGLIQYF. The chain combines TRBV19 with TRBJ2-4; 12 nucleotides agree with TRBD2. This CDR3 has 14 residues. The ends lost 6 bases at V and 9 bases at J; junction bases unmatched: 6. CDR1 LNHDA and CDR2 SQIVND come from the germline V gene (reference sequence).

Only a few counts were recorded for this clone. The gene calls are TRBV28 and TRBJ1-2; D gene uncertain. The V end lost 6 bases, the J end lost 3 bases, and 5 bases lay between the germline ends. This CDR3 comprises 11 residues. Germline V gene sequence: CDR1 MDHEN, CDR2 SYDVKM. CDR3 coding DNA: TGTGCCAGCAGGGACTACTATGGCTACACCTTC. It encodes CASRDYYGYTF.

V usage is TRBV9 and J usage is TRBJ2-1; the D gene is possibly TRBD2 (7 bases). The CDR3 totals 15 residues. V shed 0 bases and J shed 2 bases, with 9 bases lying between them. Germline CDR1 SGDLS, CDR2 YYNGEE. The CDR3 DNA is TGTGCCAGCAGCGTAGAGGGGGGGCCCTACAATGAGCAGTTCTTC. Its protein product is CASSVEGGPYNEQFF.

The rearrangement links TRBV11-2 to TRBJ1-1, with D unclear. There are 15 residues in the CDR3. Trimming took 4 bases from V and 1 from J, leaving 13 bases between them. Germline CDR1 is SGHAT and CDR2 is FQNNGV. In nucleotides, the CDR3 is TGTGCCAGCAGCTCACCGGACGGAACGAACACTGAAGCTTTCTTT. It codes for CASSSPDGTNTEAFF.

This chain joins TRBV11-2 and TRBJ2-2; 10 positions agree with TRBD1. This CDR3 comprises 15 residues. Germline CDR1 is SGHAT and CDR2 is FQNNGV. The V segment lost 5 bases and the J segment 4 bases; nucleotides outside the gene matches: 4. This CDR3 is CASSPRTGGTGELFF. CDR3 sequence (DNA): TGTGCCAGCAGCCCTCGGACAGGGGGCACCGGGGAGCTGTTTTTT.

The CDR3 sequence: CASSESGGRSYEQYV. The CDR3 DNA reads as TGTGCCAGCAGTGAATCAGGGGGAAGGTCCTACGAGCAGTACGTC. This chain joins TRBV2 and TRBJ2-7; 7 bases agree with TRBD1. This CDR3 contains 15 residues. J gave up 1 base and V 2 bases, and 5 bases lay outside the gene matches. From germline, CDR1 is SNHLY and CDR2 FYNNEI.

The rearrangement links TRBV10-3 to TRBJ1-2; 8 bases agree with TRBD1. Trimming removed 10 bases from V and 8 bases from J; junction bases left unmatched: 9. This CDR3 region has 12 residues. The germline gives CDR1 ENHRY, CDR2 SYGVKD. The DNA for the CDR3 is TGTGCCACCCTCATCGACAGGGGCGGCTACACCTTC. It is translated as CATLIDRGGYTF.

The chain links TRBV25-1 to TRBJ1-6; D gene ambiguous. Germline V gene lookup returns CDR1 MGHDK and CDR2 SYGVNS. V lost 9 bases and J 1 base, leaving 7 bases between the germline ends. The CDR3 runs to 13 residues. CDR3 sequence (DNA): TGTGCCAGGGTAGGGTCCTATAATTCACCCCTCCACTTT. Protein sequence: CARVGSYNSPLHF. Looking up the rest from reference TRBV25-1 and TRBJ1-6 gives the full variable domain: EADIYQTPRYLVIGTGKKITLECSQTMGHDKMYWYQQDPGMELHLIHYSYGVNSTEKGDLSSESTVSRIRTEHFPLTLESARPSHTSQYLCARVGSYNSPLHFGNGTRLTVT.

A single count supports this clone. The genes are TRBV6-1 and TRBJ2-7; D might be TRBD1 (6 bases). Germline CDR1 is MNHNS and CDR2 is SASEGT. CDR3 length: 13 amino acids. Trimming took off 4 bases at V and 2 bases at J, with 9 bases between the two ends. CDR3 sequence (DNA): TGTGCCAGCAGTGGGGGGCGAGCCTACGAGCAGTACGTC. This encodes CASSGGRAYEQYV.

In its sample, this clone was seen once. V gene TRBV6-1 combines with J gene TRBJ1-1; D not certain. CDR3 length: 12 residues. The germline V and J ends were trimmed by 3 bases and 3 bases, with 5 bases remaining between them. CDR1 and CDR2 (germline): MNHNS, SASEGT. CDR3 residues: CASSEGYTEAFF. The CDR3 bases are TGTGCCAGCAGTGAGGGGTACACTGAAGCTTTCTTT.

This sequence joins TRBV6-1 and TRBJ2-5; D uncertain. The V gene lost 7 bases and the J gene lost 1 base, with 7 bases spanning the gap. The CDR3 extends over 12 amino acids. Germline CDR1 MNHNS, CDR2 SASEGT. The CDR3 coding sequence is TGTGCCAGCATGTTTTTCCAAGAGACCCAGTACTTC. It translates to CASMFFQETQYF.

A single count supports this clone. The chain recombines TRBV2 with TRBJ1-1; 7 nucleotides agree with TRBD1. Per germline, CDR1 SNHLY and CDR2 FYNNEI. The V and J ends lost 7 bases and 3 bases, in that order; junction bases with no gene match: 5. This CDR3 has 13 amino acids. The CDR3 DNA reads TGTGCCAGCAACCAGGGGGGAGACACTGAAGCTTTCTTT. It encodes CASNQGGDTEAFF.

This rearrangement joins TRBV7-9 to TRBJ2-5; 8 bases line up with TRBD1. Trimming at V came to 3 bases and at J to 5 bases, leaving 5 bases not matched to a gene. The germline V gene has CDR1 SEHNR and CDR2 FQNEAQ (reference sequence). The CDR3 length is 14 residues. The CDR3 loop reads CASSFYRDRETQYF. The CDR3 DNA is TGTGCCAGCAGCTTTTACCGGGACAGGGAGACCCAGTACTTC.

The genes are TRBV27 and TRBJ1-4, with a possible D match to TRBD1 (5 bases). Trimming took 2 bases from V and 5 from J, leaving 9 bases between them. There are 14 residues in the CDR3. Germline V lookup: CDR1 MNHEY, CDR2 SMNVEV (reference sequence). The CDR3 DNA follows: TGTGCCAGCAGTTTACTGGCAGGGAATGAAAAACTGTTTTTT. Translation gives CASSLLAGNEKLFF. Variable domain in full (rest from reference TRBV27 and TRBJ1-4): EAQVTQNPRYLITVTGKKLTVTCSQNMNHEYMSWYRQDPGLGLRQIYYSMNVEVTDKGDVPEGYKVSRKEKRNFPLILESPSPNQTSLYFCASSLLAGNEKLFFGSGTQLSVL.

The rearrangement uses TRBV19 and TRBJ1-2; TRBD1 matches 9 bases. Per the germline V gene, CDR1 is LNHDA and CDR2 is SQIVND (reference sequence). V was pared by 4 bases and J by 0 bases, with 3 bases of the junction left unmatched. The CDR3 length is 15 residues. In nucleotides, the CDR3 is TGTGCCAGTAGTACCGGGACAGGGACTAACTATGGCTACACCTTC. It is translated as CASSTGTGTNYGYTF.